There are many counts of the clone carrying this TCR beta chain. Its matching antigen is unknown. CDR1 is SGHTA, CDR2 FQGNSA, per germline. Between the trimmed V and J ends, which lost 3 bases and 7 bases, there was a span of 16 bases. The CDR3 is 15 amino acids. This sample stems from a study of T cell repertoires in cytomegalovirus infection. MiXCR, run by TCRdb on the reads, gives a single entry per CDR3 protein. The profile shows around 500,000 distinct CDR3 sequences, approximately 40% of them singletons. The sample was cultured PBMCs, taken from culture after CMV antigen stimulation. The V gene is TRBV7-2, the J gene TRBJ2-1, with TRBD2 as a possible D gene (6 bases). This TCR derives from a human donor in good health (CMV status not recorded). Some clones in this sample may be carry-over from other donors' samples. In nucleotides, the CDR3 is TGTGCCAGCAGCTTTAGCACTAGCTCGGGGAATGAGCAGTTCTTC. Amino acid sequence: CASSFSTSSGNEQFF. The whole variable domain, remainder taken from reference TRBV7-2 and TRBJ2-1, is GAGVSQSPSNKVTEKGKDVELRCDPISGHTALYWYRQSLGQGLEFLIYFQGNSAPDKSGLPSDRFSAERTGGSVSTLTIQRTQQEDSAVYLCASSFSTSSGNEQFFGPGTRLTVL.